This TCR beta chain stems from a study of T cells in Graves' hyperthyroidism and ophthalmopathy. Points on this clonotype: The junction departs from germline at one end; a sequencing error may be responsible.

The CDR3 length is 16 residues. Germline V lookup: CDR1 SGHDN, CDR2 FVKESK. Researchers took RNA transcripts and amplified the TCR beta CDR3 regions from them. An initial round of RT-PCR targeting the TCR CDR3 relied on the HTBI primer set. Each CDR3 protein is one row after TCRdb ran MiXCR on the multiplex PCR reads. This table has fewer than 650,000 distinct CDR3 sequences, approximately 15% appearing once. Material for sequencing was blood. The clonotype comes from a woman younger than 30 with Graves' ophthalmopathy. V gene TRBV14 combines with J gene TRBJ2-7, with D maybe TRBD1 (6 bases). The DNA of the CDR3 is TGTGCCAGCAGCCATCATTTGGGGGCCTCCTCCTACGGGCAGTACTTC. This gives the protein CASSHHLGASSYGQYF.